This T cell receptor beta chain was retrieved from a study of human T cells and chemical hapten exposure (dated by TCRdb to about 2021). With regard to the full study: Libraries were combined into a pool for sequencing, and differences in TCR yield between samples came mainly from small differences in library volumes within the pool. A handful of healthy volunteers acted as controls for TCR sequencing and had blood drawn at day 0, 2 weeks and 6 weeks. This study followed changes in the peripheral blood TCR repertoire in vivo during primary and secondary sensitization of alopecia patients to the hapten diphenylcyclopropenone (DPC).

Turning to this clonotype: What this receptor recognizes is not known. Base qualities are missing; no much larger clone stands one base away.

CDR1 and CDR2 are drawn from the germline V gene: SNHLY, FYNNEI. V sheds 8 bases and J sheds 4 bases, leaving 15 bases between their ends. The CDR3 covers 14 residues, taking in both the cysteine and the phenylalanine. The DNA shown is the 42-base CDR3, in frame from base 1. Total RNA was extracted from unfractionated whole blood that had been collected in Tempus Blood RNA tubes. During library preparation, unique molecular identifiers were attached to individual cDNA molecules so that TCRs could be counted quantitatively and reproducibly. Each blood RNA sample was used to sequence both TCR alpha and TCR beta chains. The original pipeline was this. Samples had a median of roughly 91,000 TCRs, with a range from roughly 23,224 to 700,000. V, J and CDR3 annotation of the TCR reads was performed with the Decombinator software suite. Every sample was subsampled to the same number of TCRs (28,000) for the PS versus PT1 abundance plots. TCRs were defined as expanded if absent before sensitization and observed at least eight times at the 2-week time point. TCRdb reprocessed the public reads (quality trimming at Q25 with fastp, clone calling with MiXCR) and kept in-frame beta chains. Records with the same CDR3 protein are collapsed into one entry carrying the most frequent genes and DNA. The V and J calls, along with clone size, are taken from TCRdb and not from the paper's own processing. The sample profile shows 450 to 550 distinct CDR3 sequences; 65% to 85% of them were found once. About 9.3% of the sample goes to the ten largest clones.

On the study overall, not on this receptor specifically: After repeated subsampling, changes were observed in the strength of the expansion versus patch-test correlation and in the threshold at which the correlation became significant. No change with DPC sensitization was found in the number of TCRs above 1 in 1000 frequency, and no evidence of global repertoire structure alterations was found.

Here the chain combines TRBV2 and TRBJ1-5; TRBD1 is perhaps the D gene, given 5 matching bases. This clonotype originated in a human donor with alopecia, or a healthy volunteer (not recorded which). Some clones in this sample may be carry-over from other donors' samples. This table probably holds off-target reads from a library built for another chain. Sequenced sample: whole blood. Here the CDR3 is given as CASSIRGTNQPQHF. DNA sequence: TGTGCCAGCTCCATTCGGGGGACGAATCAGCCCCAGCATTTT. When the CDR3 is completed using the reference TRBV2 and TRBJ1-5 genes on either side, the full variable domain is EPEVTQTPSHQVTQMGQEVILRCVPISNHLYFYWYRQILGQKVEFLVSFYNNEISEKSEIFDDQFSVERPDGSNFTLKIRSTKLEDSAMYFCASSIRGTNQPQHFGDGTRLSIL.